The clone carrying this T cell receptor beta chain has ten or more counts. No antigen is known for it. This entry comes from a study of CD8+CD57+ T cells in acquired aplastic anemia. Study in general: Sorted cells (CD4+ and CD8+) yielded DNA amounts that averaged approximately 3.2 ug. Overall study findings and caveats: Researchers reported that CD8+ Simpson's diversity was not significantly different in patients versus controls.

The template for TCR beta VDJ and CDR3 sequence profiling was genomic DNA. TCRdb itself ran the reads through MiXCR, one entry per CDR3 protein. The sample shows approximately 170,000 distinct CDR3 sequences, just under 65% of them seen only once. Germline CDR1 reads LNHNV; CDR2 reads YYDKDF (reference sequence). The V end lost 3 bases, the J end lost 1 base, and 6 bases lay between the germline ends. CDR3 length: 13 residues. This clonotype was obtained from a human donor in good health. The sequencing sample was made of sorted CD4+, CD8+, or CD8+CD57+ T cells (not recorded which) from PBMCs. V is TRBV15 and J is TRBJ1-1; D not certain. This CDR3 is CATSRTENTEAFF. CDR3 nucleotides: TGTGCCACCAGCAGGACGGAGAACACTGAAGCTTTCTTT.